The 2 T cell receptor beta chains in this list originate from one sample, sequenced in a study of vaccination and CD4 T cells after COVID-19. Documented time point: late sampling 161 to 241 days after vaccination in a few convalescent patients. Treatment: roughly 10-day PBMC culture with coronavirus spike peptide pools or control peptides (ViraFEST assay). These receptors are not linked to any known antigen. At the Johns Hopkins FTIC core, DNA taken from cultured CD4+ T cells was sequenced by way of the Oncomine TCR Beta short-read assay. Using its own MiXCR run on the PCR reads, TCRdb lists one record per CDR3 protein. The table has over 15,000 distinct CDR3 sequences, around 50% seen once. The specimen comprised CD4+ T cells from blood, cultured in vitro, sampled about 7 months after SARS-CoV-2 vaccination. The receptors stem from a human donor who had recovered from COVID-19.

This clonotype was detected a few times. The rearrangement links TRBV7-4 to TRBJ1-5; 10 bases fit TRBD1. Germline V CDR1 and CDR2: SGHVT, SQSDAQ. V trimming: 5 bases; J trimming: 3 bases; junction bases outside the gene matches: 13. The CDR3 consists of 18 residues. CDR3 bases: TGTGCCAGCAGCCCCACATCTACCGGGACAGGGGTCAATCAGCCCCAGCATTTT. Protein product: CASSPTSTGTGVNQPQHF. Using reference TRBV7-4 and TRBJ1-5 for the parts outside the CDR3, the full variable domain is GAGVSQSPRYKVAKRGRDVALRCDSISGHVTLYWYRQTLGQGSEVLTYSQSDAQRDKSGRPSGRFSAERPERSVSTLKIQRTEQGDSAVYLCASSPTSTGTGVNQPQHFGDGTRLSIL.

In DNA form, the CDR3 reads TGCAGTGCTTACCCGACAGGGATTAGTGAAAAACTGTTTTTT. Its translation is CSAYPTGISEKLFF. The V call is TRBV20-1, the J call TRBJ1-4, with 7 bases lining up with TRBD1. The CDR3 spans 14 residues. Germline CDR1 DFQATT, CDR2 SNEGSKA (reference sequence). With V trimmed by 5 bases and J by 7 bases, 10 bases remained unmatched.